The table lists the clone carrying this T cell receptor (beta chain) with many counts. Its antigen is as yet unknown. This sample was included in a study of T-cell reconstitution after alpha-beta-depleted transplantation in children. The study, taken as a whole, reports: T-cell numbers and diversity one year post-transplant derived largely from freshly generated T cells.

Germline V gene data show CDR1 as DFQATT and CDR2 as SNEGSKA (reference sequence). This CDR3 is built from 17 residues. J lost 3 bases, V lost 4 bases, and 12 bases had no gene match. During its preparation, the TCRbeta library received unique molecular identifiers. One entry per CDR3 protein results from TCRdb running MiXCR on the PCR reads. The top ten hold 23% of the sample, which has approximately 290,000 distinct CDR3 sequences, around 10% seen once. This sequence originates from a male patient between 2 and 15 years old who had a stem cell transplant for chronic granulomatous disease, so the T cells may come from the graft donor. The chain carries TRBV20-1 and TRBJ2-2, with TRBD2 matching 9 bases. The sequencing used peripheral blood, collected 180 days after TCRalphabeta/CD19-depleted stem cell transplant. The CDR3, as DNA: TGCAGTGCTAAGGACCCAGCGGGGGGACTTGACACCGGGGAGCTGTTTTTT. It codes for CSAKDPAGGLDTGELFF.